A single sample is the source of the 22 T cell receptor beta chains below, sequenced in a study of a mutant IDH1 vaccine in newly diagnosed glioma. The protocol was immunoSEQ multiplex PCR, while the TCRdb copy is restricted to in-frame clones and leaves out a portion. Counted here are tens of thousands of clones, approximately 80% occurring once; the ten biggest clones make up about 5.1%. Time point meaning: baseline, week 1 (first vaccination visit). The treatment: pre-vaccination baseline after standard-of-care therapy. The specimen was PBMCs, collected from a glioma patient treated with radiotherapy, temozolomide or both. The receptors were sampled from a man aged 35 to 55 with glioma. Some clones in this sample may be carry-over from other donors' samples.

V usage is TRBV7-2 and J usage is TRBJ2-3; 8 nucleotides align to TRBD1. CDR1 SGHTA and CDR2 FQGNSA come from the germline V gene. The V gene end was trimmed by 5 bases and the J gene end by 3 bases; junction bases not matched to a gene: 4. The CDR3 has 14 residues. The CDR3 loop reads CASSRDRWTDTQYF. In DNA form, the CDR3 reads TGTGCCAGCAGCAGGGACAGGTGGACAGATACGCAGTATTTT.

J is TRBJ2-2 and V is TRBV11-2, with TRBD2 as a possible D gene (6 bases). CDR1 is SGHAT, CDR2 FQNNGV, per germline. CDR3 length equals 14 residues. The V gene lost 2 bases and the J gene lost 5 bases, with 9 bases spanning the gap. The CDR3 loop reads CASSLPGGTGELFF. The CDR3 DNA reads TGTGCCAGCAGCTTACCAGGAGGGACCGGGGAGCTGTTTTTT.

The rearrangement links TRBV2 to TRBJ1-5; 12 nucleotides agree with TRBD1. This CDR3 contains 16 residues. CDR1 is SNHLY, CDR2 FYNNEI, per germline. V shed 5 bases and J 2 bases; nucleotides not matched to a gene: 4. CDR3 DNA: TGTGCCAGCAGTCGAGGGGACAGGGGGCGCAATCAGCCCCAGCATTTT. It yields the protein CASSRGDRGRNQPQHF.

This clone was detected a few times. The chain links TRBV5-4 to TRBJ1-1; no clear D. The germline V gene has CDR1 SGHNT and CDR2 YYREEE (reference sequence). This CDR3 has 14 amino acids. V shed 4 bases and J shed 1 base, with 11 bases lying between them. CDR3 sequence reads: CASSPGAGNTEAFF. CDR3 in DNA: TGTGCCAGCAGCCCCGGCGCAGGGAACACTGAAGCTTTCTTT. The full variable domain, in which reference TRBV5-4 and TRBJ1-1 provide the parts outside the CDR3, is ETGVTQSPTHLIKTRGQQVTLRCSSQSGHNTVSWYQQALGQGPQFIFQYYREEENGRGNFPPRFSGLQFPNYSSELNVNALELDDSALYLCASSPGAGNTEAFFGQGTRLTVV.

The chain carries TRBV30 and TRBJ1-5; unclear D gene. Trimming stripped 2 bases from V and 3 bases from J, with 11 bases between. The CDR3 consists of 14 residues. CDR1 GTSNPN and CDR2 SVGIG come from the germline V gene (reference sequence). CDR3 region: CAWSIPASNQPQHF. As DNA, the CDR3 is TGTGCCTGGAGTATCCCAGCTTCCAATCAGCCCCAGCATTTT.

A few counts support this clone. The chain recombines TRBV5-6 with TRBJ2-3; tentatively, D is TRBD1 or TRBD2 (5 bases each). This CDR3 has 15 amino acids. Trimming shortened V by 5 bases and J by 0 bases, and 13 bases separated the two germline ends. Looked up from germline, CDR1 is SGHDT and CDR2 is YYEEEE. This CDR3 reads CASSFKGRSTDTQYF. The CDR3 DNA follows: TGTGCCAGCAGTTTCAAGGGACGGAGCACAGATACGCAGTATTTT.

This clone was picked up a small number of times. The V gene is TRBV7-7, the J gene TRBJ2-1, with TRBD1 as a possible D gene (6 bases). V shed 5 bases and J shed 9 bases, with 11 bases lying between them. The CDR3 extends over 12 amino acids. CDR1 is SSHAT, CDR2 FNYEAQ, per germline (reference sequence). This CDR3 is CASSPLGGEQFF. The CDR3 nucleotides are TGTGCCAGCAGCCCTCTAGGGGGTGAGCAGTTCTTC.

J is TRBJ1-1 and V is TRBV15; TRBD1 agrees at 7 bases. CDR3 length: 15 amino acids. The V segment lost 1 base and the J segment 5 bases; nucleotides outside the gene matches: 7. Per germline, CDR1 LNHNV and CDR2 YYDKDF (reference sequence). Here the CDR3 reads CATSRAGRGVTEAFF. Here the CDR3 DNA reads TGTGCCACCAGCAGAGCTGGCAGGGGGGTAACTGAAGCTTTCTTT. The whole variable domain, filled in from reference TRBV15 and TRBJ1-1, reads DAMVIQNPRYQVTQFGKPVTLSCSQTLNHNVMYWYQQKSSQAPKLLFHYYDKDFNNEADTPDNFQSRRPNTSFCFLDIRSPGLGDTAMYLCATSRAGRGVTEAFFGQGTRLTVV.

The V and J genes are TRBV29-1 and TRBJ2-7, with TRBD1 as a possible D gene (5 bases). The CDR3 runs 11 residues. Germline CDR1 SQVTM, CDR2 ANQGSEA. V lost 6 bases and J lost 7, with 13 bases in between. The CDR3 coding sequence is TGCAGCGTAACCAGGGTGGGGGAGCAGTACTTC. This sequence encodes CSVTRVGEQYF.

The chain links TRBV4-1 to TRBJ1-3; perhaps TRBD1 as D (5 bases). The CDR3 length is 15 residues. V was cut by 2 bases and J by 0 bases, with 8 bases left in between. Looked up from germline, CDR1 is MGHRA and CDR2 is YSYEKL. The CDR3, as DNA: TGCGCCAGCAGCCAACCAGGGAGCTCTGGAAACACCATATATTTT. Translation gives CASSQPGSSGNTIYF.

CDR3 residues: CASSLAAGPNTEAFF. CDR3 nucleotide sequence: TGTGCCAGCAGCTTAGCGGCAGGCCCGAACACTGAAGCTTTCTTT. The chain carries TRBV7-8 and TRBJ1-1; D is ambiguous. Trimming pared 0 bases from V and 1 base from J, leaving 9 bases between. Looked up from germline, CDR1 is SGHVS and CDR2 is FQNEAQ. The CDR3 length is 15 residues. The whole variable domain, filled in from reference TRBV7-8 and TRBJ1-1, reads GAGVSQSPRYKVAKRGQDVALRCDPISGHVSLFWYQQALGQGPEFLTYFQNEAQLDKSGLPSDRFFAERPEGSVSTLKIQRTQQEDSAVYLCASSLAAGPNTEAFFGQGTRLTVV.

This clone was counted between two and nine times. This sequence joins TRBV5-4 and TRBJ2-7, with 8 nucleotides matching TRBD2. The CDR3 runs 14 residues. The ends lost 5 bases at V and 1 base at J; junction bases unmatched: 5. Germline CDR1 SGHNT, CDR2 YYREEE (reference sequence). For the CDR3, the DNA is TGTGCCAGCAGTGCGGGGGGAAGATCCTACGAGCAGTACTTC. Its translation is CASSAGGRSYEQYF.

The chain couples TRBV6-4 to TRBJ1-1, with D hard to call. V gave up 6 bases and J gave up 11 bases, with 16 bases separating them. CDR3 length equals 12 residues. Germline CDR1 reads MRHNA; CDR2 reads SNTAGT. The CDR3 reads CASRDLQERAFF. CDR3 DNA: TGTGCCAGCAGAGATCTTCAGGAGCGGGCTTTCTTT.

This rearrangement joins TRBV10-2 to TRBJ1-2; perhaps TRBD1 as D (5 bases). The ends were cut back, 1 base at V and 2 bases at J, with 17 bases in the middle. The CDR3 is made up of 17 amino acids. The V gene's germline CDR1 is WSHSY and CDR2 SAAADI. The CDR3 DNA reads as TGCGCCAGCAGTGAGTTGGGGCGAGGGGAAGAGAACTATGGCTACACCTTC. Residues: CASSELGRGEENYGYTF.

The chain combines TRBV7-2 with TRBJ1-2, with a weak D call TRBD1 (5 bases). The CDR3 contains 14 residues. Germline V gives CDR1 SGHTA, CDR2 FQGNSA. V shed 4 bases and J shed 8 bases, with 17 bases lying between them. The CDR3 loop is CASSSSGARRGYTF. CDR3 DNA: TGTGCCAGCAGCTCGTCCGGGGCCCGGCGGGGCTACACCTTC.

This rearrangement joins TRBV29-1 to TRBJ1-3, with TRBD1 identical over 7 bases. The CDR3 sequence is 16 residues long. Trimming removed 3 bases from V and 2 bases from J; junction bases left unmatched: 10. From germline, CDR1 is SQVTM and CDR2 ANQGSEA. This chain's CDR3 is CSVELAGDRAGNTIYF. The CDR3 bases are TGCAGCGTTGAGCTGGCGGGCGACAGGGCTGGAAACACCATATATTTT.

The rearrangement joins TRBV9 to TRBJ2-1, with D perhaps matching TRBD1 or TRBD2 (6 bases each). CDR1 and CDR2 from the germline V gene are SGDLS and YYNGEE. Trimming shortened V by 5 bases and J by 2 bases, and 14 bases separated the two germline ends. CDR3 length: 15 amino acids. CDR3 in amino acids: CASSEVGGPYNEQFF. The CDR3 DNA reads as TGTGCCAGCAGTGAGGTGGGGGGCCCCTACAATGAGCAGTTCTTC. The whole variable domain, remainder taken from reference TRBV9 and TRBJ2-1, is DSGVTQTPKHLITATGQRVTLRCSPRSGDLSVYWYQQSLDQGLQFLIQYYNGEERAKGNILERFSAQQFPDLHSELNLSSLELGDSALYFCASSEVGGPYNEQFFGPGTRLTVL.

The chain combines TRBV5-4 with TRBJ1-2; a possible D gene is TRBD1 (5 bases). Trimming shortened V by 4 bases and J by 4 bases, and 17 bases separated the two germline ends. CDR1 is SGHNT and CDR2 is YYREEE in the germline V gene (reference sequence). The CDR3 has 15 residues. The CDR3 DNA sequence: TGTGCCAGCAGCAGTGTGACAGTACCCGGCTATGGCTACACCTTC. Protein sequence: CASSSVTVPGYGYTF.

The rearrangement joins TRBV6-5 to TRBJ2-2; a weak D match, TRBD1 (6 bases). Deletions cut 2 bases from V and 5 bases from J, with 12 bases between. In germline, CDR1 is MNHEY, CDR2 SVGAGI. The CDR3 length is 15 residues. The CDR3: CASSYGNRVTGELFF. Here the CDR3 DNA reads TGTGCCAGCAGTTACGGGAACAGGGTAACCGGGGAGCTGTTTTTT.

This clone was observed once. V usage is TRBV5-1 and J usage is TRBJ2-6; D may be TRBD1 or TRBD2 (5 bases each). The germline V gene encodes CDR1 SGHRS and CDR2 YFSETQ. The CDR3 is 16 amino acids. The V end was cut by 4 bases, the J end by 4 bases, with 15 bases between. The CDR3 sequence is CASSPGTSGGANVLTF. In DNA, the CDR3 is TGCGCCAGCAGCCCCGGGACCTCGGGGGGGGCCAACGTCCTGACTTTC.

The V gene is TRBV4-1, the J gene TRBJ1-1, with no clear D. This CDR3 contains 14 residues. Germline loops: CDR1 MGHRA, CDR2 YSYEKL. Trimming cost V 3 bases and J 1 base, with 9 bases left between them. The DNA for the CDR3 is TGCGCCAGCAGCCAGCTCTGGGGGAACACTGAAGCTTTCTTT. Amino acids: CASSQLWGNTEAFF.

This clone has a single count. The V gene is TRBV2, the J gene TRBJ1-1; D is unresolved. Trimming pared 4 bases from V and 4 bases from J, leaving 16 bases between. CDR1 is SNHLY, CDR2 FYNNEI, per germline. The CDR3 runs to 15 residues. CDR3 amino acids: CASSAASTVGTEAFF. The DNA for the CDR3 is TGTGCCAGCAGTGCGGCGTCAACCGTGGGCACTGAAGCTTTCTTT.